This T cell receptor (beta chain) appears in the sequencing data of a study of human T cells and chemical hapten exposure. Time point specified: patch test 2, 6 weeks after DPC sensitization. Described treatment: therapeutic diphenylcyclopropenone sensitization with weekly scalp DPC. From the RACE reads, TCRdb called clonotypes with MiXCR, one entry per CDR3 protein. Of fewer than 100,000 distinct CDR3 sequences listed, around 9.3% are singletons. CDR3 length equals 15 residues. In germline, CDR1 is DFQATT, CDR2 SNEGSKA (reference sequence). V lost 0 bases to trimming and J lost 4 bases, with 14 bases between them. This clonotype was observed a handful of times.

This receptor was taken from a woman aged 40 to 50 with alopecia areata. Some clones in this sample may be carry-over from other donors' samples. The sequenced sample was whole blood, obtained in connection with sensitization to the hapten diphenylcyclopropenone (DPC). The chain recombines TRBV20-1 with TRBJ2-3; D is perhaps TRBD2 (6 bases). The CDR3 loop is CSARDMEGVADTQYF. The CDR3 DNA reads as TGCAGTGCTAGAGATATGGAGGGAGTGGCAGATACGCAGTATTTT.